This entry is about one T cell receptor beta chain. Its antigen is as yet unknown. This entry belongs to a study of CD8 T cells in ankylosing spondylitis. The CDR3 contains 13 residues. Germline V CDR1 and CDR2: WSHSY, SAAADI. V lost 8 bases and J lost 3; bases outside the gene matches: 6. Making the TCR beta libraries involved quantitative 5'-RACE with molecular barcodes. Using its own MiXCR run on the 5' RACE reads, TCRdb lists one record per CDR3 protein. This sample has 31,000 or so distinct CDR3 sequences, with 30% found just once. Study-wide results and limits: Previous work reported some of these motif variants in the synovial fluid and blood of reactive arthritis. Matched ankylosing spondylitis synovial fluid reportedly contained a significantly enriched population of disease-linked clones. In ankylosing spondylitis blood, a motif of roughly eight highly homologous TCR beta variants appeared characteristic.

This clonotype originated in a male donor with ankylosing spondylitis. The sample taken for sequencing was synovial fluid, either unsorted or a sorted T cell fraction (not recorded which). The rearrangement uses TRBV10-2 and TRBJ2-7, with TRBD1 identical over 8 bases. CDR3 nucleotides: TGCGCCAGCGGACAGGGCTTTATCTACGAGCAGTACTTC. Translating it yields CASGQGFIYEQYF.